These T cell receptor beta chains were read from a single sample in a study of T cells after yellow fever vaccination. TCRdb analysed the 5' RACE reads with MiXCR anew, one entry per CDR3 protein. The sample consists of 350,000 or so distinct CDR3 sequences, roughly 8.4% of them appearing once. The starting material was PBMCs, obtained 45 days after the first yellow fever vaccination. All receptors derive from a man younger than 35 who received the YFV17D yellow fever vaccine. Both conserved end residues are part of each CDR3. The D gene is left open where the match is weak. Rows may omit the clone size; those that give it use once, few, many or a size class.

NA	TRBJ2-1	NA	14	TRBV24-1	CATSDLDDGPRQFF	TGTGCCACCAGTGATTTAGATGATGGTCCGCGGCAGTTCTTC
NA	TRBJ2-5	NA	12	TRBV12-3/TRBV12-4	CASSSDLETQYF	TGTGCCAGCAGTTCGGACCTGGAGACCCAGTACTTC
once	TRBJ1-6	NA	17	TRBV12-3/TRBV12-4	CASSPEATGIYNSPLHF	TGTGCCAGCAGCCCAGAAGCGACCGGAATCTATAATTCACCCCTCCACTTT
NA	TRBJ2-5	TRBD1	15	TRBV19	CASSTRTGEYETQYF	TGTGCCAGTAGTACCAGGACAGGGGAGTACGAGACCCAGTACTTC
many	TRBJ2-7	TRBD2	15	TRBV6-5	CASSYIQRGAYEQYF	TGTGCCAGCAGTTACATTCAGCGGGGGGCCTACGAGCAGTACTTC
few	TRBJ1-2	NA	12	TRBV2	CASSQGRTGYTF	TGTGCCAGCAGCCAGGGTAGAACTGGCTACACCTTC
NA	TRBJ1-2	TRBD1	13	TRBV29-1	CSAETGGAHGYTF	TGCAGCGCTGAGACAGGGGGTGCCCATGGCTACACCTTC
many	TRBJ2-1	TRBD2	16	TRBV9	CASSPGAGGQYNEQFF	TGTGCCAGCAGCCCAGGCGCGGGGGGCCAATACAATGAGCAGTTCTTC
many	TRBJ1-5	NA	13	TRBV7-2	CASSIRDNQPQHF	TGTGCCAGCAGCATCAGGGACAATCAGCCCCAGCATTTT
NA	TRBJ2-7	TRBD1	16	TRBV5-8	CASSWGAGTGLAEQYF	TGTGCCAGCAGCTGGGGGGCCGGGACAGGTCTGGCCGAGCAGTACTTC
NA	TRBJ2-3	TRBD1	15	TRBV7-3	CASSFGQGRTDTQYF	TGTGCCAGCAGCTTCGGACAGGGTCGCACAGATACGCAGTATTTT
few	TRBJ2-3	TRBD2	15	TRBV5-4	CASRPAGGPSDTQYF	TGTGCCAGCAGACCTGCGGGGGGGCCTTCAGATACGCAGTATTTT
NA	TRBJ1-1	TRBD1	16	TRBV15	CATSTLRGRGSTEAFF	TGTGCCACCAGCACCCTCAGGGGGCGCGGGAGCACTGAAGCTTTCTTT
few	TRBJ2-3	TRBD1	14	TRBV19	CASRDRALGDTQYF	TGTGCCAGTAGGGACAGGGCGTTGGGAGATACGCAGTATTTT
few	TRBJ1-1	NA	13	TRBV7-9	CASSRGSSTEAFF	TGTGCCAGCAGCCGCGGGAGTAGCACTGAAGCTTTCTTT
NA	TRBJ1-2	NA	13	TRBV29-1	CSVVGRADYGYTF	TGCAGCGTTGTGGGCAGGGCCGACTATGGCTACACCTTC
NA	TRBJ1-1	NA	14	TRBV11-3	CASSLSEGNTEAFF	TGTGCCAGCAGCTTGAGCGAAGGGAACACTGAAGCTTTCTTT
few	TRBJ1-6	NA	17	TRBV7-9	CASSTGAGPWDNSPLHF	TGTGCCAGCAGCACCGGGGCCGGGCCCTGGGATAATTCACCCCTCCACTTT
few	TRBJ2-5	NA	14	TRBV18	CASSPRGRKETQYF	TGTGCCAGCTCACCGAGAGGGCGAAAGGAGACCCAGTACTTC